This T cell receptor (beta chain) was recovered during a study of T-cell memory formation after mild COVID-19. Germline V lookup: CDR1 MNHEY, CDR2 SMNVEV (reference sequence). The V end lost 2 bases, the J end lost 2 bases, and 10 bases lay between the germline ends. The CDR3 has 14 amino acids. This clonotype occurred a few times. TCRdb processed the 5' RACE reads anew with MiXCR; each CDR3 protein has one entry. The table records 450,000 to 650,000 distinct CDR3 sequences, around 20% of them present only once. V gene TRBV27 combines with J gene TRBJ2-7; D is undetermined. This clonotype was sampled from an adult woman who had mild COVID-19 (a few samples of this study predate the infection). Cell type and time point are not known. The material sequenced was PBMCs or a T cell subset sorted from them (not recorded which). This CDR3 reads CASSLVPPAYEQYF. The CDR3 DNA sequence: TGTGCCAGCAGTTTAGTACCCCCGGCCTACGAGCAGTACTTC.